Sequencing of this T cell receptor (beta chain) was carried out in a study of shared clonotypes between healthy human individuals. Produced via immunoSEQ multiplex PCR; TCRdb's table is partial and in-frame only. The profile shows around 2.1 million clones, about 94% of them singletons. Points on this clone: Its antigen remains unknown.

The CDR3 covers 9 residues. V was shortened by 7 bases and J by 8 bases, with 4 bases between the two germline ends. Germline V lookup: CDR1 SGHDN, CDR2 FVKESK. Study-level findings and limits: It was the non-shared clonotypes that had lower generation probabilities than clonotypes shared by all four donors. Investigators collected only blood, and repertoires in tissues likely differ.

Nashville, Tennessee was home to all donors, who were Caucasian adults. The rearrangement joins TRBV14 to TRBJ2-3; no firm D call. The TCR comes from a man in his late teens or twenties in good health. Sample: naive CD4+ T cells sorted from blood. Sample subset: CD45RA+ positively selected. CDR3 DNA: TGTGCCAGCAAGAGTACGCAGTATTTT. Protein product: CASKSTQYF.